Below are 2 T cell receptor beta chains sequenced from a single sample in a study of human T cells and chemical hapten exposure. Unfractionated whole blood was the source from which total RNA was extracted. Within the library, unique molecular identifiers were attached to each individual cDNA molecule. TCRdb reprocessed the reads via MiXCR and lists one record per CDR3 protein. The data hold about 120,000 distinct CDR3 sequences, with about 7.7% observed a single time. Material for sequencing was whole blood. The receptors derive from a human donor in good health. Some clones in this sample may be carry-over from other donors' samples.

This clonotype was counted many times. The chain uses TRBV19 and TRBJ2-7, with D possibly being TRBD2 (5 bases). V was clipped by 7 bases and J by 3 bases, with 13 bases between them. Germline loops: CDR1 LNHDA, CDR2 SQIVND (reference sequence). This CDR3 has 13 amino acids. This chain's CDR3 is CASKSPEGYEQYF. CDR3 DNA sequence: TGTGCCAGTAAGTCCCCCGAGGGCTACGAGCAGTACTTC.

In this sample, this clonotype turned up a few times. The chain couples TRBV27 to TRBJ1-1; 8 bases fit TRBD1. The CDR3 runs to 15 residues. Germline V gene data show CDR1 as MNHEY and CDR2 as SMNVEV (reference sequence). The V segment lost 7 bases and the J segment 8 bases; nucleotides outside the gene matches: 15. CDR3 loop: CASTPGDRRPTEAFF. For the CDR3, the DNA is TGTGCCAGCACCCCAGGGGACAGGAGACCCACAGAAGCTTTCTTT.